Described below is a single T cell receptor (beta chain) sequence and its context. This entry is derived from a study of shared clonotypes between healthy human individuals. V lost 7 bases, J lost 0 bases, and 19 bases lay in between. This CDR3 is 16 amino acids long. The V gene's germline CDR1 is LNHDA and CDR2 SQIVND (reference sequence). Sequencing used immunoSEQ multiplex PCR; TCRdb keeps in-frame clones, though not all of them. This sample yields some 350,000 clones, of which roughly 70% are seen a single time; about 9.3% belongs to the top ten. Each sample came from a Caucasian adult donor living in Nashville, Tennessee.

Sample: memory CD4+ T cells sorted from blood. Documented subset: CD45RA-negative fraction. The chain recombines TRBV19 with TRBJ2-7; D is undetermined. The TCR comes from a man aged 25-45 years in good health. The CDR3 nucleotides read TGTGCCAGTACGGCTAGTCCAAGGATGGGCTCCTACGAGCAGTACTTC. It translates to CASTASPRMGSYEQYF.